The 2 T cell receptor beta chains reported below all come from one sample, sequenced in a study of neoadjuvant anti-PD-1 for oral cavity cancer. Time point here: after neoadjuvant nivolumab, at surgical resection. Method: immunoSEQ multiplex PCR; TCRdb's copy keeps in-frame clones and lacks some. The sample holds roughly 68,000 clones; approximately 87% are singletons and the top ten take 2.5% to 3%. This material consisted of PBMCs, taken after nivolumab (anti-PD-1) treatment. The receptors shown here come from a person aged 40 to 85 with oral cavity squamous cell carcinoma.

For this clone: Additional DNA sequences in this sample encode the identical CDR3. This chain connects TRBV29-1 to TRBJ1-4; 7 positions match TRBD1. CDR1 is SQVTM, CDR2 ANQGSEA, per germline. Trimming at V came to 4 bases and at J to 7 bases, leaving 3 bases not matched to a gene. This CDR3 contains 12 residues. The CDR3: CSVGQGGEKLFF. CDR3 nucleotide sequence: TGCAGCGTTGGGCAGGGGGGTGAAAAACTGTTTTTT. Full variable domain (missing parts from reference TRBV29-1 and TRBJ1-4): SAVISQKPSRDICQRGTSLTIQCQVDSQVTMMFWYRQQPGQSLTLIATANQGSEATYESGFVIDKFPISRPNLTFSTLTVSNMSPEDSSIYLCSVGQGGEKLFFGSGTQLSVL.

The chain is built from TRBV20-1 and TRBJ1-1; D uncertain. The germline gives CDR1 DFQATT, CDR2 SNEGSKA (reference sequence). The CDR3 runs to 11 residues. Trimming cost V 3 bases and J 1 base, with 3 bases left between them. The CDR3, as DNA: TGCAGTGCTAGTACGAACACTGAAGCTTTCTTT. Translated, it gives CSASTNTEAFF.